This T cell receptor beta chain emerged from a study of tumour-infiltrating T cells in Burkitt lymphoma. Profiled with immunoSEQ multiplex PCR; TCRdb holds only in-frame clones, not every one. The sample includes 11,000 to 15,000 clones, 85% seen only once; the top ten take approximately 1.5%. From germline, CDR1 is LNHDA and CDR2 SQIVND (reference sequence). The CDR3 totals 16 residues. V lost 3 bases and J lost 3, with 15 bases in between. The sample taken for sequencing was tumor tissue. The chain links TRBV19 to TRBJ1-5; D is possibly TRBD1 (6 bases). This clonotype originated in a human donor with diffuse large B-cell lymphoma. The CDR3 DNA reads as TGTGCCAGTAGTATCCTCAATACAGGGAACAATCAGCCCCAGCATTTT. It yields the protein CASSILNTGNNQPQHF.